This TCR beta chain came from a study of OX40 agonist ivuxolimab in advanced cancers. The table came from immunoSEQ multiplex PCR; TCRdb's copy has only in-frame clones and leaves some out. This sample has 40,000 to 45,000 clones; 70% to 90% occur once, and the top ten carry 6%. The source of this sequence is an adult with an advanced solid tumor such as melanoma, head and neck, liver or kidney cancer. Here the sequenced sample was CD4+ or CD8+ T cells sorted from blood, taken in a trial of the OX40 agonist ivuxolimab.

CDR3 loop: CATSRGRDRGRETQYF. The CDR3 DNA is TGTGCCACCAGCAGAGGCCGGGACAGAGGGCGGGAGACCCAGTACTTC. V usage is TRBV15 and J usage is TRBJ2-5; 7 bases map to TRBD1. The CDR3 totals 16 residues. Germline values: CDR1 LNHNV, CDR2 YYDKDF (reference sequence). Losses at the gene ends were 1 base for V and 5 bases for J; bases not matched to a gene: 10.